The 2 T cell receptor beta chains reported below all come from one sample, sequenced in a study of cytomegalovirus exposure and HLA in healthy donors. Data came from immunoSEQ multiplex PCR; TCRdb stores just in-frame clones and leaves some out. The data hold some 170,000 clones, with 86% observed a single time. Source material: PBMCs. The receptors shown here come from a man between 18 and 29 years old in good health and CMV-seropositive.

The rearrangement links TRBV6-5 to TRBJ1-3, with 9 bases lining up with TRBD1. The CDR3 length is 15 residues. In germline, CDR1 is MNHEY, CDR2 SVGAGI. With V trimmed by 6 bases and J by 5 bases, 8 bases remained unmatched. CDR3 sequence: CASSQTGTGRNTIYF. The CDR3, as DNA: TGTGCCAGCAGCCAGACCGGGACAGGGCGAAACACCATATATTTT.

V gene TRBV6-5 combines with J gene TRBJ2-5; D uncertain. The CDR3 has 13 amino acids. Germline V gives CDR1 MNHEY, CDR2 SVGAGI. V lost 2 bases, J lost 5 bases, and 9 bases lay in between. The CDR3 bases are TGTGCCAGCAGTTACGGGCAGATGGAGACCCAGTACTTC. Residues: CASSYGQMETQYF.